Described below is a single T cell receptor beta chain sequence and its context. V lost 5 bases to trimming and J lost 2 bases, with 18 bases between them. The V gene's germline CDR1 is SGHRS and CDR2 YFSETQ. This CDR3 is built from 16 residues. The sample comes from a study of regulatory dendritic cells for organ transplantation. Memory T cells were CD45RO+, naive were CD45RA+, sorted by FACS. Clones were read by immunoSEQ multiplex PCR, and TCRdb kept only the in-frame ones, dropping some. This table holds tens of thousands of clones, 74% found once. The chain combines TRBV5-1 with TRBJ2-3, with a weak D call TRBD2 (6 bases). The sequencing sample was made of memory CD4+ T cells from blood. Noted subset: CD45RO+ memory T cells. The clonotype was recovered from a human donor in good health. The CDR3 loop is CASREGTQISTDTQYF. The CDR3 region has the DNA TGCGCCAGCAGGGAGGGGACCCAGATTTCCACAGATACGCAGTATTTT.